The clone carrying this TCR beta chain was picked up a small number of times. Antigen: not known. This entry belongs to a study of CD8 T cells in ankylosing spondylitis. Study conclusions and caveats: About 8 highly homologous variants made up a TCR beta motif that seemed to typify ankylosing spondylitis blood. Within peripheral blood, clones linked to disease were CD8+ and relatively rare. Significant enrichment of disease-linked clones was reported in matched ankylosing spondylitis synovial fluid. There were earlier reports of some motif variants in reactive arthritis synovial fluid and blood.

MiXCR was run by TCRdb on the 5' RACE reads, yielding one entry per CDR3 protein. The table records over 150,000 distinct CDR3 sequences, about 13% of them present only once. Germline values: CDR1 MNHEY, CDR2 SVGAGI. V was trimmed by 2 bases and J by 0 bases, leaving 4 bases between them. CDR3 size: 14 residues. The receptor's source is a male donor with ankylosing spondylitis or in good health (not recorded which). Sequenced material: blood, either unsorted or a sorted T cell fraction (not recorded which). The V and J genes are TRBV6-5 and TRBJ2-2, with D hard to call. In nucleotides, the CDR3 is TGTGCCAGCAGTTACGGACCGAACACCGGGGAGCTGTTTTTT. Its protein product is CASSYGPNTGELFF.